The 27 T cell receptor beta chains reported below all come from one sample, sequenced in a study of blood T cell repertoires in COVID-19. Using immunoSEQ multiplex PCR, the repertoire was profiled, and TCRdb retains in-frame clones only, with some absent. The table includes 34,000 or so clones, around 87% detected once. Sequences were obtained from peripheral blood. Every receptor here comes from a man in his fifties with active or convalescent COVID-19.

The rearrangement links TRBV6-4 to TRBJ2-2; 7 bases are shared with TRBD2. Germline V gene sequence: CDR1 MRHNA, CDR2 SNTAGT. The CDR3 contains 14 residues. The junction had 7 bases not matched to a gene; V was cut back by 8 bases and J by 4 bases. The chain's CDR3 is CASRGEAGTGELFF. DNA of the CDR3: TGTGCCAGCCGGGGGGAGGCTGGCACCGGGGAGCTGTTTTTT.

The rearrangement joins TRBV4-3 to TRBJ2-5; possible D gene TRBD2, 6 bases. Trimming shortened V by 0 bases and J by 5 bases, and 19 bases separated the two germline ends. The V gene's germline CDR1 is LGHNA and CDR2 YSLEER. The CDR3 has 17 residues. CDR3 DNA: TGCGCCAGCAGCCAAGATAGGGCTAGCGCCCAATTTGAGACCCAGTACTTC. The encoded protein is CASSQDRASAQFETQYF.

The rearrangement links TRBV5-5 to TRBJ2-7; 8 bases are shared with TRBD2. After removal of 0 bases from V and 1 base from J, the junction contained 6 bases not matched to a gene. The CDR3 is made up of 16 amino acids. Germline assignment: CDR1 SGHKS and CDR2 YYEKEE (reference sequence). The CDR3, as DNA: TGTGCCAGCAGCTTGGTGCTAGCGGGCGTTTCCTACGAGCAGTACTTC. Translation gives CASSLVLAGVSYEQYF.

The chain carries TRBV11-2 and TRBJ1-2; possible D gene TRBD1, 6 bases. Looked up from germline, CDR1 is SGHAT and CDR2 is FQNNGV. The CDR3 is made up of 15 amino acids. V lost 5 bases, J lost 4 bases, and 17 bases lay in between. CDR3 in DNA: TGTGCCAGCAGCACCCGCCCGGGGGGCCTCTATGGCTACACCTTC. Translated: CASSTRPGGLYGYTF.

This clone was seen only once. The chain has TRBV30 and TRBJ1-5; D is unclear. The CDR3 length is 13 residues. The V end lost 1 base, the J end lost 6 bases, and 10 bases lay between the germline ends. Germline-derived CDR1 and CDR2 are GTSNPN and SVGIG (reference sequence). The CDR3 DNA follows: TGTGCCTGGAGTGGCGGGTTGAGTCAGCCCCAGCATTTT. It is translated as CAWSGGLSQPQHF.

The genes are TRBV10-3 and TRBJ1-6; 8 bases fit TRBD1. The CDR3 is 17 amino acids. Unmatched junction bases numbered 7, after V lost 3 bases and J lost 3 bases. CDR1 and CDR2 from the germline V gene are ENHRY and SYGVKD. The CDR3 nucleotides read TGTGCCATCAGTGACCTAAGAACAGGGGGCTATAATTCACCCCTCCACTTT. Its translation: CAISDLRTGGYNSPLHF.

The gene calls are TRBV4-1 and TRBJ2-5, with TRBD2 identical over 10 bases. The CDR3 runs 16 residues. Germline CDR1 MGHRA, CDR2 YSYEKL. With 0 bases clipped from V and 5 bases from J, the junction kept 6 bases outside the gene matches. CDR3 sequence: CASSQDQTSGRETQYF. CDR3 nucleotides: TGCGCCAGCAGCCAAGACCAGACTAGCGGGCGGGAGACCCAGTACTTC.

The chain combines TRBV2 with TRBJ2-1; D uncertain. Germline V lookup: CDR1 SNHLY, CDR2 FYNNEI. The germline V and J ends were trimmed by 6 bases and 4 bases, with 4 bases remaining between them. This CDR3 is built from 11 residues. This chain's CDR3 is CASSSYNEQFF. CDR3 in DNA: TGTGCCAGCAGCTCGTACAATGAGCAGTTCTTC.

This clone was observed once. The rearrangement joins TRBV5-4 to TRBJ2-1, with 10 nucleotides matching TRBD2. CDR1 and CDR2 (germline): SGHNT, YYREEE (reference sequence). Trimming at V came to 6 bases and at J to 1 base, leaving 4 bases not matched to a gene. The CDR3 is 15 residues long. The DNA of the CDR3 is TGTGCCAGCAACCAAGCGGGAGGGTCCTACAATGAGCAGTTCTTC. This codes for CASNQAGGSYNEQFF. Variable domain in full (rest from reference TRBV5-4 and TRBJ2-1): ETGVTQSPTHLIKTRGQQVTLRCSSQSGHNTVSWYQQALGQGPQFIFQYYREEENGRGNFPPRFSGLQFPNYSSELNVNALELDDSALYLCASNQAGGSYNEQFFGPGTRLTVL.

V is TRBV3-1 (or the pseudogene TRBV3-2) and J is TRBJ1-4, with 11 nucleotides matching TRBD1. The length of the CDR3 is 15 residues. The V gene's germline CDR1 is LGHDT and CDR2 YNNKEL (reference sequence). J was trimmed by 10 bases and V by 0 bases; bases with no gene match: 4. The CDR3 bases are TGTGCCAGCAGCCAAGAGATCGGGACAGGGGGAAAACTGTTTTTT. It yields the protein CASSQEIGTGGKLFF.

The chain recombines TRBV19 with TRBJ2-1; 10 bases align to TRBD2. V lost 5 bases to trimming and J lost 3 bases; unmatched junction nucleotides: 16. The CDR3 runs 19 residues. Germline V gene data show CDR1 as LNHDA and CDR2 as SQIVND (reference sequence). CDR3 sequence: CASSVSSGSSRRSYNEQFF. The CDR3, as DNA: TGTGCCAGTAGTGTTTCTAGCGGGAGTTCGAGGAGGAGCTACAATGAGCAGTTCTTC.

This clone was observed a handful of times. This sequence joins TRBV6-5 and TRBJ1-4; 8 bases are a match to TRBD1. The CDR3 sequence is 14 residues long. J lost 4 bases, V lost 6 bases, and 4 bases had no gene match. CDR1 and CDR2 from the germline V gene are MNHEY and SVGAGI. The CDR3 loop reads CASRPDRVNEKLFF. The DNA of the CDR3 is TGTGCCAGCAGGCCGGACAGGGTTAATGAAAAACTGTTTTTT.

The CDR3 is CSVEDVLQNTEAFF. For the CDR3, the DNA is TGCAGCGTTGAAGATGTACTACAGAACACTGAAGCTTTCTTT. The chain joins TRBV29-1 to TRBJ1-1; no firm D call. The germline CDR1 and CDR2 sequences are SQVTM and ANQGSEA. The CDR3 runs 14 residues. The V and J ends lost 0 bases and 1 base respectively, with 9 bases between them. Together with reference TRBV29-1 and TRBJ1-1, the CDR3 gives the full variable domain: SAVISQKPSRDICQRGTSLTIQCQVDSQVTMMFWYRQQPGQSLTLIATANQGSEATYESGFVIDKFPISRPNLTFSTLTVSNMSPEDSSIYLCSVEDVLQNTEAFFGQGTRLTVV.

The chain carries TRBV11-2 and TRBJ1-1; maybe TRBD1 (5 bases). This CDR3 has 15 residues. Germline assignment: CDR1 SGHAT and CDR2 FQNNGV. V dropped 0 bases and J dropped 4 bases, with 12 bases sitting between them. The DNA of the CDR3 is TGTGCCAGCAGCTTAGATATGCGGGGGGGCACTGAAGCTTTCTTT. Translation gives CASSLDMRGGTEAFF. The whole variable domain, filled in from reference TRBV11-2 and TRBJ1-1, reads EAGVAQSPRYKIIEKRQSVAFWCNPISGHATLYWYQQILGQGPKLLIQFQNNGVVDDSQLPKDRFSAERLKGVDSTLKIQPAKLEDSAVYLCASSLDMRGGTEAFFGQGTRLTVV.

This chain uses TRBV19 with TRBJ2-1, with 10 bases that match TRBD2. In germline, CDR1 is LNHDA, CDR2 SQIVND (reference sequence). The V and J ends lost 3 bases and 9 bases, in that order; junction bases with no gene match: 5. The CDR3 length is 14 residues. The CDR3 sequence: CASSIISGGREQFF. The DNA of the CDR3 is TGTGCCAGTAGTATTATTAGCGGGGGGCGTGAGCAGTTCTTC.

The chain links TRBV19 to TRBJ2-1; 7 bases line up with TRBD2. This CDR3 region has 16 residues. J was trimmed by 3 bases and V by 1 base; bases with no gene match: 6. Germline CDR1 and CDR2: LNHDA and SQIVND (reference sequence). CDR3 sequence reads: CASSIGMGGNYNEQFF. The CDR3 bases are TGTGCCAGTAGTATAGGTATGGGAGGGAACTACAATGAGCAGTTCTTC.

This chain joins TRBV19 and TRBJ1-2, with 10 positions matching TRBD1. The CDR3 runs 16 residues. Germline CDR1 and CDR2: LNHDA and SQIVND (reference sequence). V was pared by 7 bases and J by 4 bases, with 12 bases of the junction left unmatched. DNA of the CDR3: TGTGCCAGTACCGGGACAGGGGTTCCACCCGGCTATGGCTACACCTTC. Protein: CASTGTGVPPGYGYTF.

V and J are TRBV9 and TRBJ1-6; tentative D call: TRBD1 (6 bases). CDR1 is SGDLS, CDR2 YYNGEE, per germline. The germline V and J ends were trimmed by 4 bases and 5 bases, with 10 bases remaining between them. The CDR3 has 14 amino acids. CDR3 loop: CASSPQGNNSPLHF. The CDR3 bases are TGTGCCAGCAGCCCACAGGGAAATAATTCACCCCTCCACTTT.

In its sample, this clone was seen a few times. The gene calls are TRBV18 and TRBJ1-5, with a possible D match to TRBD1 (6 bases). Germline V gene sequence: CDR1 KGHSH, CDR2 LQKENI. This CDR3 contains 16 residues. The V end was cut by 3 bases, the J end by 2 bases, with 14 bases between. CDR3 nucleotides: TGTGCCAGCTCACCCCCAGGGGTTCGGGGCAATCAGCCCCAGCATTTT. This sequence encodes CASSPPGVRGNQPQHF. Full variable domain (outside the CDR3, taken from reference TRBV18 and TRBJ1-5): NAGVMQNPRHLVRRRGQEARLRCSPMKGHSHVYWYRQLPEEGLKFMVYLQKENIIDESGMPKERFSAEFPKEGPSILRIQQVVRGDSAAYFCASSPPGVRGNQPQHFGDGTRLSIL.

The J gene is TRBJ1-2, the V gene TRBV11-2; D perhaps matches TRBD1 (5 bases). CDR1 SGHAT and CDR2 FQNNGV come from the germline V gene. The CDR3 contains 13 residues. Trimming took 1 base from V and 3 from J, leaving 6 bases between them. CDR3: CASSLGGDYGYTF. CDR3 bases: TGTGCCAGCAGCTTAGGGGGCGACTATGGCTACACCTTC.

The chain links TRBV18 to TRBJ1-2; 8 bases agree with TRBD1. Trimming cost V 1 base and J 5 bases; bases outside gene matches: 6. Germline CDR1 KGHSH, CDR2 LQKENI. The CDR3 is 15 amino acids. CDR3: CASSPRQGITYGYTF. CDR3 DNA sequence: TGTGCCAGCTCACCACGACAGGGGATTACTTATGGCTACACCTTC. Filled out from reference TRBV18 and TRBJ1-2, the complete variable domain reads NAGVMQNPRHLVRRRGQEARLRCSPMKGHSHVYWYRQLPEEGLKFMVYLQKENIIDESGMPKERFSAEFPKEGPSILRIQQVVRGDSAAYFCASSPRQGITYGYTFGSGTRLTVV.

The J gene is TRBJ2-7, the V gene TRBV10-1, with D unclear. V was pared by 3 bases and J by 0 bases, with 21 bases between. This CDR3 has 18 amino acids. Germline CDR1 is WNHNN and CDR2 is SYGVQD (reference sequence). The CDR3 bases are TGCGCCAGCAGTGATCTCCCGTGGTGTGCGGTTGACTCCTACGAGCAGTACTTC. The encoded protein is CASSDLPWCAVDSYEQYF.

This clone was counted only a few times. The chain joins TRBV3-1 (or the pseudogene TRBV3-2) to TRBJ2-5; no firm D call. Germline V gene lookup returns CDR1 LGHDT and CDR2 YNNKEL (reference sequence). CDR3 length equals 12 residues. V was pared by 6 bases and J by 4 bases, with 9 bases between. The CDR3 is CASRDEVETQYF. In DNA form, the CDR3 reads TGTGCCAGCAGGGATGAGGTAGAGACCCAGTACTTC.

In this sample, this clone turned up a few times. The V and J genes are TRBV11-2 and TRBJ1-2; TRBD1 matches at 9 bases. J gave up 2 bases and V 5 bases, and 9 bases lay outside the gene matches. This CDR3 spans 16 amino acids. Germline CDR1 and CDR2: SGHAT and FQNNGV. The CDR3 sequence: CASSHYRDRENYGYTF. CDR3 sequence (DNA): TGTGCCAGCAGCCACTACCGGGACAGGGAGAACTATGGCTACACCTTC.

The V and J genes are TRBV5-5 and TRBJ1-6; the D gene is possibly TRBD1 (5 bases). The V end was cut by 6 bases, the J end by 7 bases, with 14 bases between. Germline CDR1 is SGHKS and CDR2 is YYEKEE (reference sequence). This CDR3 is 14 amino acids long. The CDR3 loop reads CASTRGGRNSPLHF. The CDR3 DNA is TGTGCCAGCACCCGGGGCGGGAGGAATTCACCCCTCCACTTT.

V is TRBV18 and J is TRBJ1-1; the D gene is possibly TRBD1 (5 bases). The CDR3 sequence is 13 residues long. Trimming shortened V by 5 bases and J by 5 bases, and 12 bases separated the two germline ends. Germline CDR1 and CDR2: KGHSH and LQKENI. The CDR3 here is CASSSGRGTEAFF. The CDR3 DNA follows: TGTGCCAGCTCATCAGGGCGTGGGACTGAAGCTTTCTTT.

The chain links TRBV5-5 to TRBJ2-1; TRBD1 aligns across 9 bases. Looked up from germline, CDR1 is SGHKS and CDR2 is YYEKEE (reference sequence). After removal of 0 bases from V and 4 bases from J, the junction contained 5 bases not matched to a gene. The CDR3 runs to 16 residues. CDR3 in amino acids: CASSLVTGQGYNEQFF. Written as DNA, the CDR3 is TGTGCCAGCAGCTTGGTAACGGGACAGGGATACAATGAGCAGTTCTTC.